This record concerns one T cell receptor beta chain sequence. The target antigen is unknown. Only in-frame clones appear in the TCRdb table, and some are missing; sequencing was by immunoSEQ multiplex PCR. This table has approximately 150,000 clones, about 88% appearing once. The record originates from a study of T cell responses to AZD1222 COVID-19 vaccine. Study-level information: Second-dose intervals near 4 or 12 weeks were combined. Study results and caveats: After two AZD1222 doses, spike-specific TCR breadth and depth rose versus day 0.

Germline V gene sequence: CDR1 SGHNT, CDR2 YENEEA. V lost 7 bases and J lost 4; bases outside the gene matches: 7. The CDR3 is 14 amino acids. The genes are TRBV11-3 and TRBJ2-5; 9 nucleotides agree with TRBD2. The sequences come from peripheral blood, collected on day 0 of AZD1222 vaccination. The clonotype originates from an adult in good health. The CDR3 sequence is CASKVGGRGETQYF. CDR3 nucleotide sequence: TGTGCCAGCAAGGTCGGCGGGAGGGGAGAGACCCAGTACTTC.